The 32 T cell receptor beta chains presented below share a single source sample, sequenced in a study of OX40 agonist ivuxolimab in advanced cancers. Libraries were prepared by immunoSEQ multiplex PCR; TCRdb keeps only in-frame clonotypes and omits some of them. The sample has about 80,000 clones; more than 90% are singletons. Sequenced material: CD4+ or CD8+ T cells sorted from blood, taken in a trial of the OX40 agonist ivuxolimab. These receptors were obtained from an adult with an advanced solid tumor such as melanoma, head and neck, liver or kidney cancer.

V is TRBV27 and J is TRBJ1-2; D is possibly TRBD1 (6 bases). Per the germline V gene, CDR1 is MNHEY and CDR2 is SMNVEV (reference sequence). The CDR3 has 15 amino acids. With 5 bases removed from V and 0 bases from J, the gap between germline ends came to 13 bases. CDR3 nucleotide sequence: TGTGCCAGCAGTGGGGGCCGGGCCGCTAACTATGGCTACACCTTC. It translates to CASSGGRAANYGYTF.

This chain links TRBV5-8 with TRBJ2-7; D is uncertain. CDR1 SGHTS and CDR2 YDEGEE come from the germline V gene. This CDR3 is built from 13 residues. Trimming removed 0 bases from V and 7 bases from J, with 11 bases in between. The CDR3 DNA is TGTGCCAGCAGCTTGGTATTAAGGGATGAGCAGTACTTC. Encoded protein: CASSLVLRDEQYF. Based on the CDR3 plus reference TRBV5-8 and TRBJ2-7, the full variable domain is EAGVTQSPTHLIKTRGQQATLRCSPISGHTSVYWYQQALGLGLQFLLWYDEGEERNRGNFPPRFSGRQFPNYSSELNVNALELEDSALYLCASSLVLRDEQYFGPGTRLTVT.

The genes are TRBV4-3 and TRBJ1-6; D might be TRBD1 (5 bases). The CDR3 loop spans 17 amino acids. Trimming removed 0 bases from V and 5 bases from J, with 14 bases in between. Germline lookup yields CDR1 LGHNA and CDR2 YSLEER. CDR3 loop: CASSQEMGGRNNSPLHF. CDR3 bases: TGCGCCAGCAGCCAAGAAATGGGGGGACGGAATAATTCACCCCTCCACTTT.

The V call is TRBV28, the J call TRBJ2-1; D is unresolved. The V end lost 1 base, the J end lost 6 bases, and 10 bases lay between the germline ends. The germline gives CDR1 MDHEN, CDR2 SYDVKM. The CDR3 length is 14 residues. CDR3 DNA: TGTGCCAGCAGTTTATCCCCGACCCTCAATGAGCAGTTCTTC. Translation: CASSLSPTLNEQFF.

This chain links TRBV5-1 with TRBJ2-4, with 9 bases that match TRBD1. After removal of 4 bases from V and 6 bases from J, the junction contained 2 bases not matched to a gene. This CDR3 comprises 13 residues. In germline, CDR1 is SGHRS, CDR2 YFSETQ. The CDR3 here is CASSPGQGNIQYF. CDR3 in DNA: TGCGCCAGCAGCCCGGGACAGGGAAACATTCAGTACTTC.

This clone was seen just once. J is TRBJ2-3 and V is TRBV28; 10 nucleotides align to TRBD2. J lost 0 bases, V lost 7 bases, and 10 bases had no gene match. CDR1 MDHEN and CDR2 SYDVKM come from the germline V gene. CDR3 size: 17 residues. The CDR3 spells CASKFLGLAASTDTQYF. DNA for the CDR3: TGTGCCAGCAAGTTTCTTGGACTAGCGGCTAGCACAGATACGCAGTATTTT.

The chain has TRBV18 and TRBJ1-1; the D is unclear. V gave up 0 bases and J gave up 4 bases, with 6 bases separating them. Germline V CDR1 and CDR2: KGHSH, LQKENI. The CDR3 runs 13 residues. This CDR3 reads CASSPPGGTEAFF. CDR3 sequence (DNA): TGTGCCAGCTCACCACCGGGAGGCACTGAAGCTTTCTTT.

This clone was seen once. The junction departs from germline at one end; a sequencing error may be responsible. The chain employs TRBV29-1 and TRBJ2-1, with a weak D call TRBD2 (6 bases). The germline gives CDR1 SQVTM, CDR2 ANQGSEA. The CDR3 loop spans 11 amino acids. The DNA of the CDR3 is TGCAGCGTGAGGGCCCCCCGGGAGCTTGTCTTC. Translation gives CSVRAPRELVF.

CDR3 amino acids: CAWRRSGGSYEQYF. Written as DNA, the CDR3 is TGTGCCTGGAGGAGAAGCGGGGGGTCCTACGAGCAGTACTTC. V usage is TRBV30 and J usage is TRBJ2-7; 9 bases are shared with TRBD2. CDR3 length: 14 residues. V lost 3 bases to trimming and J lost 1 base; unmatched junction nucleotides: 4. CDR1 and CDR2 from the germline V gene are GTSNPN and SVGIG (reference sequence).

Here the CDR3 reads CAIKVAGGDAGELFF. DNA of the CDR3: TGTGCCATCAAGGTGGCGGGAGGCGACGCCGGGGAGCTGTTTTTT. The V gene is TRBV10-3, the J gene TRBJ2-2, with 8 bases identical to TRBD2. The germline V gene encodes CDR1 ENHRY and CDR2 SYGVKD. V was pared by 7 bases and J by 6 bases, with 10 bases of the junction left unmatched. This CDR3 spans 15 amino acids.

The CDR3 loop is CASSPTGTSKTGELFF. CDR3 nucleotide sequence: TGTGCCAGCAGCCCCACCGGGACTAGTAAGACCGGGGAGCTGTTTTTT. V and J are TRBV13 and TRBJ2-2, with TRBD2 identical over 8 bases. The CDR3 runs to 16 residues. CDR1 PRHDT and CDR2 FYEKMQ come from the germline V gene (reference sequence). Losses at the gene ends were 5 bases for V and 5 bases for J; bases not matched to a gene: 10.

This clone was detected once. This chain links TRBV11-2 with TRBJ2-2; the D call may be TRBD1 or TRBD2 (6 bases each). The V gene's germline CDR1 is SGHAT and CDR2 FQNNGV. Trimming cost V 1 base and J 6 bases, with 12 bases left between them. There are 15 residues in the CDR3. The CDR3 nucleotides read TGTGCCAGCAGCTTAGCGACAGGAGGGGCCGGGGAGCTGTTTTTT. The encoded protein is CASSLATGGAGELFF.

This chain connects TRBV19 to TRBJ2-3; D may be TRBD2 (5 bases). The V end was cut by 7 bases, the J end by 3 bases, with 17 bases between. The CDR3 extends over 15 amino acids. Germline V gene sequence: CDR1 LNHDA, CDR2 SQIVND (reference sequence). This chain's CDR3 is CASKSRGVGTDTQYF. The CDR3 nucleotides are TGTGCCAGTAAAAGTCGGGGTGTCGGAACAGATACGCAGTATTTT.

The chain uses TRBV14 and TRBJ2-1; 11 bases are a match to TRBD2. The CDR3 is 17 amino acids. After removal of 5 bases from V and 9 bases from J, the junction contained 15 bases not matched to a gene. Germline V CDR1 and CDR2: SGHDN, FVKESK. CDR3 DNA sequence: TGTGCCAGCAGCTCAGTGTGGGCTAGCGGGAGGATGGTTGAGCAGTTCTTC. Its translation is CASSSVWASGRMVEQFF.

The V and J genes are TRBV4-3 and TRBJ1-1; the D is unclear. V shed 1 base and J shed 4 bases, with 13 bases lying between them. The CDR3 has 15 amino acids. Per germline, CDR1 LGHNA and CDR2 YSLEER. DNA for the CDR3: TGCGCCAGCAGCCAAGCTTCTAAGGGTTTCACTGAAGCTTTCTTT. Residues: CASSQASKGFTEAFF.

This clone was found a few times. The V call is TRBV18, the J call TRBJ2-3, with D unresolved. The CDR3 is 16 residues long. Germline CDR1 reads KGHSH; CDR2 reads LQKENI. Trimming pared 3 bases from V and 2 bases from J, leaving 15 bases between. For the CDR3, the DNA is TGTGCCAGCTCACCCTCACCCGGCGGATTCACAGATACGCAGTATTTT. It yields the protein CASSPSPGGFTDTQYF.

The genes are TRBV7-3 and TRBJ1-1, with a weak D call TRBD1 (6 bases). The V gene lost 5 bases and the J gene lost 4 bases, with 17 bases spanning the gap. The germline gives CDR1 SGHTA, CDR2 FQGTGA. CDR3 length: 15 residues. Written as DNA, the CDR3 is TGTGCCAGCAGCCCGACGACAGGATCTCGCACTGAAGCTTTCTTT. Its translation is CASSPTTGSRTEAFF.

V is TRBV5-1 and J is TRBJ2-7; tentative D call: TRBD2 (6 bases). The CDR3 covers 15 residues. Trimming left V 0 bases short and J 1 base short, with 11 bases between. Germline values: CDR1 SGHRS, CDR2 YFSETQ. The CDR3 protein is CASSLGPRGSYEQYF. The CDR3 DNA reads TGCGCCAGCAGCTTGGGGCCCCGGGGGTCCTACGAGCAGTACTTC.

The V and J genes are TRBV18 and TRBJ2-3; weak D call: TRBD2 (5 bases). Trimming removed 4 bases at V and 2 bases at J, with 7 bases between. The CDR3 is 13 residues long. The germline V gene has CDR1 KGHSH and CDR2 LQKENI. The CDR3 loop reads CASSRLPTDTQYF. The DNA for the CDR3 is TGTGCCAGCTCACGACTACCCACAGATACGCAGTATTTT.

CDR3 coding DNA: TGCAGCGTTGGGCCTAGCGGAGAAAGCTCCTACAATGAGCAGTTCTTC. Amino acids: CSVGPSGESSYNEQFF. The chain uses TRBV29-1 and TRBJ2-1; the match to TRBD2 covers 7 bases. J lost 0 bases, V lost 4 bases, and 9 bases had no gene match. Germline lookup yields CDR1 SQVTM and CDR2 ANQGSEA. The CDR3 is 16 amino acids.

V and J are TRBV7-2 and TRBJ2-5; D possibly corresponds to TRBD2 (5 bases). From germline, CDR1 is SGHTA and CDR2 FQGNSA. The V and J ends lost 4 bases and 5 bases respectively, with 17 bases between them. This CDR3 spans 15 amino acids. The CDR3 bases are TGTGCCAGCAGCTCCCCTCGCGTCGGGATGGAGACCCAGTACTTC. Translated: CASSSPRVGMETQYF.

The chain joins TRBV7-9 to TRBJ2-3, with TRBD2 as a possible D gene (5 bases). V was shortened by 8 bases and J by 6 bases, with 24 bases between the two germline ends. CDR1 is SEHNR, CDR2 FQNEAQ, per germline (reference sequence). The length of the CDR3 is 16 residues. CDR3: CASPLGEMGAGDTQYF. The DNA of the CDR3 is TGTGCCAGCCCCCTTGGGGAGATGGGCGCCGGTGATACGCAGTATTTT.

The chain has TRBV15 and TRBJ2-1; D is possibly TRBD2 (5 bases). Between the trimmed V and J ends, which lost 1 base and 5 bases, there was a span of 12 bases. This CDR3 comprises 15 residues. From germline, CDR1 is LNHNV and CDR2 YYDKDF (reference sequence). The CDR3, as DNA: TGTGCCACCAGCAGAGGGATAGCGACCAACAATGAGCAGTTCTTC. This codes for CATSRGIATNNEQFF.

The V gene is TRBV6-6, the J gene TRBJ1-6, with 7 bases matching TRBD1. Germline CDR1 reads MNHNY; CDR2 reads SVGAGI (reference sequence). With 0 bases clipped from V and 6 bases from J, the junction kept 2 bases outside the gene matches. CDR3 length: 15 residues. The CDR3 loop reads CASSYSRQGNSPLHF. The CDR3 nucleotides are TGTGCCAGCAGTTACTCGCGACAGGGTAATTCACCCCTCCACTTT.

This clone was picked up a small number of times. This chain joins TRBV11-3 and TRBJ2-7; 8 nucleotides align to TRBD2. CDR3 size: 15 residues. The V gene end was trimmed by 1 base and the J gene end by 0 bases; junction bases not matched to a gene: 2. Germline lookup yields CDR1 SGHNT and CDR2 YENEEA. The CDR3 bases are TGTGCCAGCAGCTTAGCGGGAGGGCCCTCCTACGAGCAGTACTTC. This sequence encodes CASSLAGGPSYEQYF.

V usage is TRBV6-1 and J usage is TRBJ2-7; D may correspond to TRBD1 or TRBD2 (6 bases each). The CDR3 extends over 14 amino acids. V dropped 4 bases and J dropped 4 bases, with 14 bases sitting between them. The germline V gene has CDR1 MNHNS and CDR2 SASEGT. This chain's CDR3 is CASSGGARRYEQYF. The CDR3 region has the DNA TGTGCCAGCAGTGGGGGGGCGAGGAGGTACGAGCAGTACTTC.

The table lists this clone with a count of one. V and J are TRBV19 and TRBJ2-7, with D possibly being TRBD1 or TRBD2 (7 bases each). The germline CDR1 and CDR2 sequences are LNHDA and SQIVND (reference sequence). Trimming took 5 bases from V and 3 from J, leaving 17 bases between them. The CDR3 length is 15 residues. CDR3 protein: CASSARGGKFYEQYF. CDR3 DNA: TGTGCCAGTAGTGCCAGGGGGGGGAAATTCTACGAGCAGTACTTC.

The genes are TRBV5-1 and TRBJ2-5; 14 bases line up with TRBD2. CDR3 length: 16 amino acids. From germline, CDR1 is SGHRS and CDR2 YFSETQ. Germline trimming cut 4 bases from V and 5 bases from J; bases unmatched to any gene: 7. CDR3 DNA: TGCGCCAGCAGCCTTCGGGGACTAGCGGGAGTGGAGACCCAGTACTTC. Its protein product is CASSLRGLAGVETQYF.

The rearrangement uses TRBV4-2 and TRBJ2-3; D possibly corresponds to TRBD2 (6 bases). Germline V lookup: CDR1 LGHNA, CDR2 YNFKEQ. The V and J ends lost 4 bases and 6 bases respectively, with 11 bases between them. This CDR3 has 13 amino acids. CDR3 loop: CASSLGTVDTQYF. The CDR3 DNA reads TGTGCCAGCAGCCTGGGGACTGTGGATACGCAGTATTTT.

The chain carries TRBV18 and TRBJ2-3; the match to TRBD2 covers 7 bases. Looked up from germline, CDR1 is KGHSH and CDR2 is LQKENI. The length of the CDR3 is 17 residues. V lost 3 bases and J lost 1; bases outside the gene matches: 10. In DNA form, the CDR3 reads TGTGCCAGCTCACCGCTAGCGGCCCTAAGGGGCACAGATACGCAGTATTTT. This translates into CASSPLAALRGTDTQYF.

The chain is built from TRBV6-1 and TRBJ2-1; TRBD2 matches 7 bases. Germline loops: CDR1 MNHNS, CDR2 SASEGT. V lost 4 bases and J lost 0; bases outside the gene matches: 9. This CDR3 has 17 amino acids. In nucleotides, the CDR3 is TGTGCCAGCAGTGGCCCTAAGCGGGAAAGCTCCTACAATGAGCAGTTCTTC. Amino acids: CASSGPKRESSYNEQFF.

This clone turned up a few times. The CDR3 DNA reads TGTGCCACCAGCAGAGGGGGAGCGGGAGGGATCTACGAGCAGTACTTC. Translating it yields CATSRGGAGGIYEQYF. The chain has TRBV15 and TRBJ2-7; 10 nucleotides match TRBD2. The length of the CDR3 is 16 residues. Germline CDR1 LNHNV, CDR2 YYDKDF (reference sequence). V dropped 1 base and J dropped 3; count of bases not matched to a gene: 6.